A selection of T cell receptor beta chains follows, all from one sample in a study of T cells in Graves' hyperthyroidism and ophthalmopathy. MiXCR was run by TCRdb on the multiplex PCR reads, yielding one entry per CDR3 protein. The sample includes around 600,000 distinct CDR3 sequences, approximately 14% of them seen just once. What was sequenced was blood. Receptor source: a woman in her forties or fifties with Graves' ophthalmopathy. CDR3s include the opening cysteine and the closing phenylalanine or tryptophan. D genes are given only for firm matches. The size of a clone is reported for some rows only, either as once, few or many, or as a class for expanded clones.

>TRBD1|.|TRBV19|TRBJ1-5
TGTGCCAGTGGTATCGGACAGGGGTCGGGTGGCAATCAGCCCCAGCATTTT
CASGIGQGSGGNQPQHF
>.|many|TRBV10-3|TRBJ1-2
TGTGCCATCAGTGAGAATCCGGGAGCCGATGGCTACACCTTC
CAISENPGADGYTF
>TRBD1|once|TRBV12-3/TRBV12-4|TRBJ1-2
TGTGCCAGCAGTTTAGCGCGGGGACAGGGGTACACCTTC
CASSLARGQGYTF
>.|.|TRBV6-2/TRBV6-3|TRBJ2-1
TGTGCCAGCAGTGAACTCCCGGACGCGGGCAATGAGCAGTTCTTC
CASSELPDAGNEQFF
>TRBD2|many|TRBV12-3/TRBV12-4|TRBJ2-7
TGTGCCAGCACCGACGGGACTAGCGGGATGTCAGCTCGCGAGCAGTACTTC
CASTDGTSGMSAREQYF
>TRBD1|many|TRBV7-9|TRBJ2-3
TGTGCCAGCAGCCTTTACAGGGGGCATTTCACAGATACGCAGTATTTT
CASSLYRGHFTDTQYF
>TRBD2|many|TRBV11-2|TRBJ2-1
TGTGCCAGCAGCTCATACTTAGCGGGTTTGTACAATGAGCAGTTCTTC
CASSSYLAGLYNEQFF
>.|few|TRBV6-2/TRBV6-3|TRBJ1-6
TGTGCCAGCAGTTCCCTCATCGATCCCCTCCACTTT
CASSSLIDPLHF
>TRBD1|.|TRBV9|TRBJ2-3
TGTGCCAGCAGCGGGACAGGGAACACAGATACGCAGTATTTT
CASSGTGNTDTQYF
>TRBD2|.|TRBV5-5|TRBJ2-3
TGTGCCAGCAGCTTGCTGGTAGCGGGACTGACAGATACGCAGTATTTT
CASSLLVAGLTDTQYF
>TRBD1|.|TRBV7-9|TRBJ1-2
TGTGCCAGTGGCCGGGACAGGAATTATGGCTACACCTTC
CASGRDRNYGYTF
>.|.|TRBV30|TRBJ2-1
TGTGCCAGTAGTAGGTGGACAGCCCCTTCAAGTGAGCAGTTCTTC
CASSRWTAPSSEQFF
>TRBD1|many|TRBV27|TRBJ1-1
TGTGCCAGCAGTTCACGGACAGGGAGCAAAGCTTTCTTT
CASSSRTGSKAFF
>.|many|TRBV5-1|TRBJ2-1
TGCGCCAGCAGCTTGGAAATGAGCAGCCAGACTAGTTTCGGGGGCAATGAGCAGTTCTTC
CASSLEMSSQTSFGGNEQFF
>.|.|TRBV3-1|TRBJ1-5
TGTGCCAGCAGCCAAGCGAACGGGAATAGCAATCAGCCCCAGCATTTT
CASSQANGNSNQPQHF
>.|.|TRBV24-1|TRBJ2-1
TGTGCCACCAGTGATTTTAAGGGCACCCAAATATACAATGAGCAGTTCTTC
CATSDFKGTQIYNEQFF
>TRBD1|many|TRBV30|TRBJ2-2
TGTGCCTGGAGTAACCCGGGACAGGGGTTCAGCGGGGAGCTGTTTTTT
CAWSNPGQGFSGELFF
>.|many|TRBV20-1|TRBJ2-7
TGCAGTGCTGGATTACAGGGAGGCGAGCAGTACTTC
CSAGLQGGEQYF
>TRBD2|many|TRBV29-1|TRBJ2-4
TGCAGCGTATTCGGGACTAGCGGGAGTCTAGCCAAAAACATTCAGTACTTC
CSVFGTSGSLAKNIQYF
>.|few|TRBV28|TRBJ1-1
TGTGCCAGCAGGGACGCCAGACCGAGGGTCTATTATGAAGCTTTCTTT
CASRDARPRVYYEAFF
>TRBD2|few|TRBV7-9|TRBJ2-5
TGTGCCAGCAGCTTTTTTACTAGCGGGAGGCCTGGAGAGACCCAGTACTTC
CASSFFTSGRPGETQYF
>TRBD2|many|TRBV24-1|TRBJ2-1
TGTGCCACCAGCCCCGTAGTAGCGGGAGGAAACAATGAGCAGTTCTTC
CATSPVVAGGNNEQFF
>.|.|TRBV29-1|TRBJ2-3
TGCAGCGCGGCTAGGTCAAGCACAGATACGCAGTATTTT
CSAARSSTDTQYF
>TRBD2|many|TRBV24-1|TRBJ2-1
TGTGCCACCAGTGATTCCGTGACTAGCGGTGACTCCTACAATGAGCAGTTCTTC
CATSDSVTSGDSYNEQFF
>TRBD1|.|TRBV27|TRBJ1-5
TGTGCCAGCAGTTTATCGGGCTTGGCGGGGGACAGGGCTCAGCCCCAGCATTTT
CASSLSGLAGDRAQPQHF
>TRBD1|many|TRBV11-2|TRBJ2-7
TGTGCCAGCAGCCCATCGGACAGGGGCTACGAGCAGTACTTC
CASSPSDRGYEQYF
>.|many|TRBV7-8|TRBJ1-1
TGTGCCAGCAGCTTAGTTTCTAGGAACACTGAAGCTTTCTTT
CASSLVSRNTEAFF
>TRBD2|many|TRBV27|TRBJ2-1
TGTGCCAGCAGTACTAGCGGGAGGGCCTTCTACAATGAGCAGTTCTTC
CASSTSGRAFYNEQFF
>.|many|TRBV7-2|TRBJ1-1
TGTGCCAGCAGCTTAAAGGCTCTCCTAGGGAACACTGAAGCTTTCTTT
CASSLKALLGNTEAFF
>.|many|TRBV20-1|TRBJ2-3
TGCAGTGCTAGTCCGGGGCCAGATACGCAGTATTTT
CSASPGPDTQYF
>TRBD1|.|TRBV10-1|TRBJ2-7
TGCGCCAGCAGAGCTGAACCGGGACAGAAGTCCTACGAGCAGTACTTC
CASRAEPGQKSYEQYF
>TRBD1|many|TRBV18|TRBJ1-1
TGTGCCAGCTCACCCCGGGACAGGGTAACTCATGAAGCTTTCTTT
CASSPRDRVTHEAFF
>TRBD2|few|TRBV30|TRBJ2-3
TGTGCCTGGAGCCAAATAGCGGGAAGCACAGATACGCAGTATTTT
CAWSQIAGSTDTQYF
>TRBD1|many|TRBV28|TRBJ2-5
TGTGCCAGCAGTCCCCTGGGACAGACTCAAGAGACCCAGTACTTC
CASSPLGQTQETQYF
>.|few|TRBV19|TRBJ2-2
TGTGCCAGTAGCGGGTCGGGCAGGAACACCGGGGAGCTGTTTTTT
CASSGSGRNTGELFF
>TRBD1|many|TRBV15|TRBJ1-1
TGTGCCACCAGCAGACTCCGACAGGGGAACACTGAAGCTTTCTTT
CATSRLRQGNTEAFF
>.|many|TRBV12-5|TRBJ1-1
TGTGCTAGTGGTTTGACAGGGACAGCTTTCTTT
CASGLTGTAFF
>TRBD1|.|TRBV30|TRBJ2-7
TGTGCCTGGAGTGAGGCAGGGGGTAGACTTCTCCCCAATTGGGAGCAGTACTTC
CAWSEAGGRLLPNWEQYF
>.|many|TRBV3-1|TRBJ1-2
TGTGCCAGCAGCCAACGTGGGGGGGGCTCTGGCTATGGCTACACCTTC
CASSQRGGGSGYGYTF
>.|many|TRBV7-9|TRBJ2-7
TGTGCCAGCGAACGGACGTCTTCCTACGAGCAGTACTTC
CASERTSSYEQYF
>TRBD1|.|TRBV7-8|TRBJ1-1
TGTGCCATTCCCCGAAACAGGGGTTACATGAACACTGAAGCTTTCTTT
CAIPRNRGYMNTEAFF
>TRBD2|.|TRBV5-6|TRBJ2-1
TGTGCCAGCAGCGCAATTGGGGGCTGGACTAGCGGGAGGAATGAGCAGTTCTTC
CASSAIGGWTSGRNEQFF
>.|few|TRBV19|TRBJ2-1
TGTGCCAATAGTCGACTGGTCTCGAGCTCCTACAATGAGCAGTTCTTC
CANSRLVSSSYNEQFF
>TRBD1|many|TRBV7-3|TRBJ1-2
TGTGCCAGCAGCTTAGTTGCAGGGGGCAGCTATGGCTACACCTTC
CASSLVAGGSYGYTF
>.|few|TRBV3-1|TRBJ1-2
TGTGCCAGCGAGGGGAAGAGTTATGGCTACACCTTC
CASEGKSYGYTF
>TRBD1|many|TRBV28|TRBJ1-5
TGTGCCAGCAGTTTCCCCGACAGGGTGAGGCAGCCCCAGCATTTT
CASSFPDRVRQPQHF
>.|.|TRBV27|TRBJ2-5
TGTGCCAGCAGCCCCGAAGGAGGGGCCCAAGAGACCCAGTACTTC
CASSPEGGAQETQYF
>.|.|TRBV3-1|TRBJ2-7
TGTGCCAGCAGCCAAACAGGGTTGATGGGCGAGCAGTACTTC
CASSQTGLMGEQYF
>.|.|TRBV6-2/TRBV6-3|TRBJ2-2
TGTGCCACCTGCCTCGACAGGCCCACAAAGAACACCGGGGAGCTGTTTTTT
CATCLDRPTKNTGELFF
>.|many|TRBV11-3|TRBJ2-7
TGTGCCAGCAGCTTACACCCATGGGGGGCGGAAAGGTCCTACGAGCAGTACTTC
CASSLHPWGAERSYEQYF
>.|few|TRBV24-1|TRBJ2-2
TGTGCCACCAGTGGCGTGGGGCTACTGAACACCGGGGAGCTGTTTTTT
CATSGVGLLNTGELFF
>TRBD2|many|TRBV20-1|TRBJ2-7
TGCAGTGCTAGAGATCCTCTAGCGGGGACGGCCTACGAGCAGTACTTC
CSARDPLAGTAYEQYF
>TRBD1|.|TRBV4-2|TRBJ2-1
TGTGCCAGCACCAGGGACAGGAGAACTAACAATGAGCAGTTCTTC
CASTRDRRTNNEQFF
>.|few|TRBV6-1|TRBJ2-3
TGTGCCAGCAGTCAGGGGAGTTACGCAGATACGCAGTATTTT
CASSQGSYADTQYF
>.|many|TRBV20-1|TRBJ1-1
TGCAGTGCAGAAGACGGACAGCCGACCAACACTGAAGCTTTCTTT
CSAEDGQPTNTEAFF